There are a few counts of the clone carrying this T cell receptor beta chain. The data originate from a study of T-cell memory formation after mild COVID-19. V shed 6 bases and J shed 4 bases, with 13 bases lying between them. The CDR3 is 14 residues long. Germline CDR1 and CDR2: SNHLY and FYNNEI. TCRdb independently ran MiXCR on the 5' RACE reads; one entry per CDR3 protein. The table lists about 290,000 distinct CDR3 sequences, around a sixth of them singletons, with roughly a fifth in the top ten. The chain carries TRBV2 and TRBJ2-1, with D possibly TRBD1 on 6 matching bases. Sequencing input: PBMCs or a T cell subset sorted from them (not recorded which). The clonotype comes from a man between 18 and 35 years old who had mild COVID-19 (a few samples of this study predate the infection). Cell type and time point are not known. The CDR3 region has the DNA TGTGCCAGCAGGCGACAGGAAGCATACAATGAGCAGTTCTTC. It codes for CASRRQEAYNEQFF.